Following are 24 T cell receptor beta chains from one sample sequenced in a study of blood T cell repertoires in COVID-19. Data came from immunoSEQ multiplex PCR; TCRdb stores just in-frame clones and leaves some out. The data show around 170,000 clones, with about 90% seen just once and about 7% held by the top ten. The sample was PBMCs or T cells enriched from blood (not recorded which). The receptors shown here come from a woman aged 45-60 years who had recovered from COVID-19.

The CDR3 DNA follows: TGTGCCAGCAGCTTAGGGCCGCCGGAGGACTCCATTAGGTTCGAGCAGTACTTC. The encoded protein is CASSLGPPEDSIRFEQYF. The V gene is TRBV7-6, the J gene TRBJ2-7, with D tentatively TRBD2 (5 bases). Deletions cut 1 base from V and 6 bases from J, with 25 bases between. Germline V gene data show CDR1 as SGHVS and CDR2 as FNYEAQ. The CDR3 runs 18 residues.

The chain joins TRBV11-1 to TRBJ2-1; TRBD2 agrees at 13 bases. The V gene's germline CDR1 is SGHAT and CDR2 FQDESV (reference sequence). The CDR3 length is 16 residues. V lost 4 bases and J lost 9; bases outside the gene matches: 9. In DNA form, the CDR3 reads TGTGCCAGCAGCTCAAACCCCGGACTAGCGGGAGCTGAGCAGTTCTTC. Encoded protein: CASSSNPGLAGAEQFF. Using reference TRBV11-1 and TRBJ2-1 for the parts outside the CDR3, the full variable domain is EAEVAQSPRYKITEKSQAVAFWCDPISGHATLYWYRQILGQGPELLVQFQDESVVDDSQLPKDRFSAERLKGVDSTLKIQPAELGDSAMYLCASSSNPGLAGAEQFFGPGTRLTVL.

The chain combines TRBV11-2 with TRBJ2-1, with a possible D match to TRBD2 (6 bases). Germline V lookup: CDR1 SGHAT, CDR2 FQNNGV. The CDR3 runs 15 residues. The V end was cut by 5 bases, the J end by 9 bases, with 20 bases between. The CDR3: CASSPETSWWSEQFF. In nucleotides, the CDR3 is TGTGCCAGCAGCCCAGAGACTAGTTGGTGGAGTGAGCAGTTCTTC.

The CDR3 DNA is TGTGCCAGCAGTTTATTACCTAGCGGGAGGGCCAACAATGAGCAGTTCTTC. This sequence encodes CASSLLPSGRANNEQFF. The V call is TRBV28, the J call TRBJ2-1, with 12 bases lining up with TRBD2. V trimming: 1 base; J trimming: 5 bases; junction bases outside the gene matches: 6. Germline lookup yields CDR1 MDHEN and CDR2 SYDVKM. The CDR3 length is 17 residues. Filled out from reference TRBV28 and TRBJ2-1, the complete variable domain reads DVKVTQSSRYLVKRTGEKVFLECVQDMDHENMFWYRQDPGLGLRLIYFSYDVKMKEKGDIPEGYSVSREKKERFSLILESASTNQTSMYLCASSLLPSGRANNEQFFGPGTRLTVL.

V usage is TRBV3-1 (or the pseudogene TRBV3-2) and J usage is TRBJ1-3, with a possible D match to TRBD1 (5 bases). This CDR3 comprises 17 residues. Germline values: CDR1 LGHDT, CDR2 YNNKEL (reference sequence). Trimming left V 1 base short and J 0 bases short, with 13 bases between. Here the CDR3 DNA reads TGTGCCAGCAGCCAAGGTCAGGGCCCATACTCTGGAAACACCATATATTTT. Residues: CASSQGQGPYSGNTIYF.

This clone showed up many times. Other DNA sequences within the sample encode an identical CDR3. The CDR3 spells CASSPPGARTEAFF. The CDR3 bases are TGTGCCAGCTCACCACCGGGGGCGCGCACTGAAGCTTTCTTT. This rearrangement joins TRBV18 to TRBJ1-1, with D possibly TRBD1 on 6 matching bases. Trimming cost V 0 bases and J 4 bases, with 9 bases left between them. The CDR3 runs 14 residues. The germline gives CDR1 KGHSH, CDR2 LQKENI.

The chain carries TRBV19 and TRBJ1-5, with a tentative D call TRBD1 (5 bases). Trimming took off 5 bases at V and 7 bases at J, with 18 bases between the two ends. This CDR3 has 15 residues. CDR1 LNHDA and CDR2 SQIVND come from the germline V gene (reference sequence). The CDR3 nucleotides read TGTGCCAGTAGTTCACCGACAGTAGGGAGGCAGCCCCAGCATTTT. Protein: CASSSPTVGRQPQHF.

The chain employs TRBV11-2 and TRBJ1-2, with 9 bases identical to TRBD1. From germline, CDR1 is SGHAT and CDR2 FQNNGV. V was pared by 1 base and J by 12 bases, with 6 bases of the junction left unmatched. CDR3 length: 13 residues. CDR3 sequence (DNA): TGTGCCAGCAGCTTAGGTACCGGGACAGGGCACACCTTC. Translation: CASSLGTGTGHTF.

The chain recombines TRBV30 with TRBJ1-2, with 9 bases matching TRBD1. The germline CDR1 and CDR2 sequences are GTSNPN and SVGIG (reference sequence). The CDR3 contains 14 residues. DNA for the CDR3: TGTGTCCGGGCGGACAGGGGTGTGGACTATGGCTACACCTTC. This translates into CVRADRGVDYGYTF.

The V call is TRBV5-4, the J call TRBJ2-3; D is undetermined. Trimming took 0 bases from V and 3 from J, leaving 11 bases between them. The CDR3 runs to 15 residues. Looked up from germline, CDR1 is SGHNT and CDR2 is YYREEE (reference sequence). The CDR3 coding sequence is TGTGCCAGCAGCTTGGACTGGTCTGAGACAGATACGCAGTATTTT. The encoded protein is CASSLDWSETDTQYF.

The rearrangement joins TRBV2 to TRBJ1-2; 10 bases map to TRBD1. CDR1 is SNHLY and CDR2 is FYNNEI in the germline V gene. V trimming: 2 bases; J trimming: 3 bases; junction bases outside the gene matches: 6. The CDR3 extends over 16 amino acids. The CDR3 is CASSEPRDRGDYGYTF. The CDR3 DNA is TGTGCCAGCAGTGAACCTAGGGACAGGGGTGACTATGGCTACACCTTC.

This rearrangement joins TRBV30 to TRBJ2-7, with 8 bases aligning to TRBD1. Germline V gene data show CDR1 as GTSNPN and CDR2 as SVGIG (reference sequence). The CDR3 has 12 residues. The trim removed 5 bases at V and 6 bases at J, leaving 6 bases unmatched. The DNA of the CDR3 is TGTGCCTGGTCCCGACAGGGGACCGAGCAGTACTTC. This sequence encodes CAWSRQGTEQYF.

This clone was counted a single time. This chain links TRBV3-1 (or the pseudogene TRBV3-2) with TRBJ2-7; D is uncertain. Germline CDR1 and CDR2: LGHDT and YNNKEL (reference sequence). V shed 1 base and J shed 0 bases, with 7 bases lying between them. The CDR3 consists of 14 residues. In DNA, the CDR3 is TGTGCCAGCAGCCAAGCCTTGGCCTCCTACGAGCAGTACTTC. Its translation: CASSQALASYEQYF.

The chain is built from TRBV6-5 and TRBJ1-1, with 7 nucleotides matching TRBD1. This CDR3 contains 14 residues. Germline-derived CDR1 and CDR2 are MNHEY and SVGAGI. The V and J ends lost 2 bases and 6 bases, in that order; junction bases with no gene match: 6. CDR3 nucleotide sequence: TGTGCCAGCAGTTACCAACAGGGGACCGCTGAAGCTTTCTTT. This encodes CASSYQQGTAEAFF.

The chain joins TRBV5-5 to TRBJ1-3, with a tentative D call TRBD1 (5 bases). Germline CDR1 reads SGHKS; CDR2 reads YYEKEE (reference sequence). There are 17 residues in the CDR3. With 0 bases removed from V and 0 bases from J, the gap between germline ends came to 13 bases. CDR3 sequence (DNA): TGTGCCAGCAGCTTGGGCCGTGCGACAGTCTCTGGAAACACCATATATTTT. It translates to CASSLGRATVSGNTIYF.

The rearrangement joins TRBV6-5 to TRBJ1-5; 9 positions match TRBD1. V gave up 6 bases and J gave up 3 bases; unmatched junction bases: 6. The CDR3 length is 15 residues. Germline values: CDR1 MNHEY, CDR2 SVGAGI. The CDR3 region has the DNA TGTGCCAGCAGATCGGACAGGGGATACAATCAGCCCCAGCATTTT. It yields the protein CASRSDRGYNQPQHF.

V usage is TRBV7-2 and J usage is TRBJ2-7; TRBD2 aligns across 7 bases. V dropped 1 base and J dropped 3; count of bases not matched to a gene: 9. The CDR3 runs to 16 residues. Germline V gene data show CDR1 as SGHTA and CDR2 as FQGNSA. CDR3 nucleotide sequence: TGTGCCAGCAGCTTAGACGGGCGGGAGAGTTTCTACGAGCAGTACTTC. Protein: CASSLDGRESFYEQYF.

The rearrangement uses TRBV12-3 or TRBV12-4 and TRBJ1-1; the D gene is possibly TRBD1 (6 bases). Trimming stripped 6 bases from V and 7 bases from J, with 9 bases between. The CDR3 is 11 amino acids. CDR3 nucleotide sequence: TGTGCCAGCAGCAGACAGGTTGAAGCTTTCTTT. It is translated as CASSRQVEAFF.

The chain combines TRBV7-2 with TRBJ2-1; 13 bases are shared with TRBD2. Germline values: CDR1 SGHTA, CDR2 FQGNSA. The length of the CDR3 is 16 residues. V was clipped by 4 bases and J by 8 bases; unmatched bases: 8. In nucleotides, the CDR3 is TGTGCCAGCAGCTCTGTGGGGACTAGCGGGATGCATGAGCAGTTCTTC. Translating gives CASSSVGTSGMHEQFF. The full variable domain, rest sourced from reference TRBV7-2 and TRBJ2-1, is GAGVSQSPSNKVTEKGKDVELRCDPISGHTALYWYRQSLGQGLEFLIYFQGNSAPDKSGLPSDRFSAERTGGSVSTLTIQRTQQEDSAVYLCASSSVGTSGMHEQFFGPGTRLTVL.

This chain's CDR3 is CASSSHTRTGEAFF. The CDR3 DNA follows: TGCGCCAGCAGCTCCCATACTCGGACAGGTGAAGCTTTCTTT. The rearrangement uses TRBV5-1 and TRBJ1-1; 7 bases match TRBD1. This CDR3 has 14 residues. Germline lookup yields CDR1 SGHRS and CDR2 YFSETQ. The V segment lost 3 bases and the J segment 7 bases; nucleotides outside the gene matches: 9.

V usage is TRBV18 and J usage is TRBJ2-2; the match to TRBD1 covers 8 bases. CDR1 is KGHSH and CDR2 is LQKENI in the germline V gene. The length of the CDR3 is 17 residues. J gave up 6 bases and V 3 bases, and 12 bases lay outside the gene matches. The CDR3 sequence is CASSPNLRQGRSGELFF. CDR3 DNA: TGTGCCAGCTCACCCAACCTCCGACAGGGGCGCTCCGGGGAGCTGTTTTTT.

The rearrangement uses TRBV9 and TRBJ2-3; D remains ambiguous. Per germline, CDR1 SGDLS and CDR2 YYNGEE. V was pared by 0 bases and J by 2 bases, with 10 bases between. The CDR3 has 15 amino acids. Here the CDR3 reads CASSVVELVTDTQYF. The CDR3 DNA reads as TGTGCCAGCAGCGTAGTGGAGTTGGTCACAGATACGCAGTATTTT.

The rearrangement links TRBV25-1 to TRBJ2-1, with 7 bases that match TRBD2. J was trimmed by 5 bases and V by 3 bases; bases with no gene match: 10. Germline values: CDR1 MGHDK, CDR2 SYGVNS. This CDR3 is 16 amino acids long. This CDR3 is CASSDFERDGDNEQFF. Here the CDR3 DNA reads TGTGCCAGCAGTGATTTCGAGCGGGACGGAGACAATGAGCAGTTCTTC.

The rearrangement uses TRBV28 and TRBJ1-3; D is unclear. Germline CDR1 MDHEN, CDR2 SYDVKM. This CDR3 spans 13 amino acids. Trimming took off 5 bases at V and 4 bases at J, with 9 bases between the two ends. The chain's CDR3 is CASSVGGGNTIYF. The CDR3 DNA reads TGTGCCAGCAGTGTCGGCGGGGGAAACACCATATATTTT.